The text below deals with one T cell receptor beta chain. What antigen it recognizes has not been identified. Base-call qualities are not available, and no considerably larger clone is one nucleotide away. TCRbeta CDR3 regions were amplified from genomic DNA using the immunoSEQ Assay, a bias-controlled multiplex PCR. The study's processing was this. The number of nucleated cells in each sample was estimated from the amplification of reference gene primers within the assay. Sequence reads were collapsed and filtered to measure the absolute abundance of every unique TCRbeta CDR3 rearrangement. For each sample, productive Simpson clonality was calculated as the square root of Simpson's diversity index across productive rearrangements. The immuneACCESS repertoire file appears here via TCRdb, limited to in-frame rearrangements. These files lack a portion of the clones; in checked studies, under half of the deficit traces to unresolved V genes, and the cause of the others is not known. The V and J calls and clone size are taken from that table; D and trimming were inferred from the DNA. The sample yields approximately 140,000 clones; almost 90% were counted once. Jointly, the top ten make up over 9.5% of the sample.

These data are taken from a study of blood T cell repertoires in COVID-19 (dated by TCRdb to 2018 to 2020). General notes on the study: Collaborator samples came from the United States, Italy and Spain and covered acute and convalescent phases of COVID-19. The prospective study material was composed of cDNA or gDNA derived from T cells, B-cell-depleted T cells, or PBMCs. Deeply sampled blood TCRbeta repertoires from subjects exposed to, actively infected with, or recovered from COVID-19 were included in the dataset. The repertoires were released in a freely available public database meant as a resource for research on the immune response to SARS-CoV-2. The samples were drawn from two sources: the first 160 participants of the ongoing ImmuneRACE study, and 1,200 or so subjects contributed by 6 global collaborators. A de-identified subject ID, COVID-19 status, age in years and sex were almost always included in the sample metadata. Where available, HLA class I and class II types were obtained from metadata supplied by the sample provider rather than from assay-based typing. The paper as a whole reports these results and caveats: The quantity of clinical and demographic metadata differed by source and by participant and was supplied without curation.

Collaborating institutions collected whole blood in K2EDTA tubes following their own protocols. For TCRbeta analysis, collaborators shipped samples as frozen whole blood, isolated PBMCs, or DNA extracted from either of those sample types. This TCR derives from a man aged 50 or older with active or convalescent COVID-19. Sequenced input: peripheral blood.

The DNA is as follows: TGCAGCGTTGAAGATCACACAGGGGGCGTATTACCGTTCTTC. Translated, this is CSVEDHTGGVLPFF. The sequence links TRBV29-1 to TRBJ2-1; TRBD1 agrees with 9 junctional bases. The CDR3 holds 14 amino acids from the cysteine to the phenylalanine. Just CDR3 DNA is preserved here, 42 bases in frame from base 1. The germline V gene encodes CDR1 SQVTM and CDR2 ANQGSEA. V is pruned by 0 bases and J by 15 bases, leaving 12 bases of the junction without a gene match.